One sample yielded the 3 T cell receptor beta chains listed below, sequenced in a study of beta chain features in type 1 diabetes. Study-wide results and caveats: When Type 1 diabetes patients were examined, their TCRB CDR3s proved moderately but significantly shorter in all four CD4+ subsets.

All of the isolated RNA was reverse transcribed, so expressed TCRB transcripts were sequenced. Assay used: immunoSEQ multiplex PCR; TCRdb lists only in-frame clones, some missing. The sample has 250,000 or so clones; around 13% are singletons. No cognate antigen is known for these TCRs. Sequencing input: naive CD4+ T cells from blood. The receptors were sampled from a man aged 25 to 40 with type 1 diabetes.

This clone was seen a handful of times. The genes are TRBV29-1 and TRBJ2-5, with 8 bases aligning to TRBD2. The CDR3 contains 13 residues. V shed 3 bases and J 3 bases; nucleotides not matched to a gene: 3. The germline CDR1 and CDR2 sequences are SQVTM and ANQGSEA. The CDR3 DNA reads as TGCAGCGTTGACACTAGCGGCAAAGAGACCCAGTACTTC. It specifies CSVDTSGKETQYF.

This clone occurred a few times. V and J are TRBV28 and TRBJ1-4; 7 bases agree with TRBD1. This CDR3 has 15 residues. The germline gives CDR1 MDHEN, CDR2 SYDVKM. The J segment lost 5 bases and the V segment lost 6 bases, leaving 9 bases of the junction unmatched. CDR3 in amino acids: CASRSPGQPNEKLFF. The CDR3 coding sequence is TGTGCCAGCAGGAGCCCGGGACAGCCAAATGAAAAACTGTTTTTT.

This clone was seen only a few times. J is TRBJ1-5 and V is TRBV6-5; 7 positions agree with TRBD1. Per germline, CDR1 MNHEY and CDR2 SVGAGI. This CDR3 spans 15 amino acids. After removal of 6 bases from V and 3 bases from J, the junction contained 8 bases not matched to a gene. Here the CDR3 reads CASRGTGAPNQPQHF. CDR3 DNA: TGTGCCAGCAGGGGTACAGGGGCCCCCAATCAGCCCCAGCATTTT.